This T cell receptor beta chain was retrieved from a study of shared clonotypes between healthy human individuals. This clone was observed a few times. Here immunoSEQ multiplex PCR was the method, and the copy in TCRdb shows in-frame clones only, minus some. The sample has about 460,000 clones; 60% to 80% are singletons. The V gene's germline CDR1 is SGHNT and CDR2 YYREEE (reference sequence). This CDR3 spans 14 amino acids. J gave up 1 base and V 6 bases, and 4 bases lay outside the gene matches. This clonotype was obtained from a woman aged 40 to 50 in good health. Some clones in this sample may be carry-over from other donors' samples. The specimen sequenced was PBMCs. The chain recombines TRBV5-4 with TRBJ2-1; the match to TRBD2 covers 7 bases. The CDR3 coding sequence is TGTGCCAGCAATCCGGGACTATCCTACAATGAGCAGTTCTTC. Amino acid sequence: CASNPGLSYNEQFF.